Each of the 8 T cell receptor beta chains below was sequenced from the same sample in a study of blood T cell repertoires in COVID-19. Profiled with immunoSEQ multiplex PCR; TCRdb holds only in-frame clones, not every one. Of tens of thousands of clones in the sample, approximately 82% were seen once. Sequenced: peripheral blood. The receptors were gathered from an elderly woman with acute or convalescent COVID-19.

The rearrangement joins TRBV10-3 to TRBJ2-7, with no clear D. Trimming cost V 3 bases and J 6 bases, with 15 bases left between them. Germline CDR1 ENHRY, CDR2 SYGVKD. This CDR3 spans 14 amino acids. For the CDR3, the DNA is TGTGCCATCAGTGACTTAACAAACCCCCGCGAGCAGTACTTC. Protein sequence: CAISDLTNPREQYF.

The CDR3 protein is CASTPSNRDEQFF. The CDR3 nucleotides read TGTGCCAGCACTCCGAGTAACCGGGATGAGCAGTTCTTC. The chain employs TRBV6-5 and TRBJ2-1; D call uncertain. The germline V gene has CDR1 MNHEY and CDR2 SVGAGI. V lost 7 bases and J 8 bases, leaving 15 bases between the germline ends. The CDR3 is 13 amino acids.

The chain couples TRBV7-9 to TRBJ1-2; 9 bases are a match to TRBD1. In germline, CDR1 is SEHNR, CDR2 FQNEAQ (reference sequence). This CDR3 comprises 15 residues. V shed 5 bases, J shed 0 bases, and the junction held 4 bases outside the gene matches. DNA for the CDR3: TGTGCCAGCAGCCCCGGGACAGGGTCTAACTATGGCTACACCTTC. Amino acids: CASSPGTGSNYGYTF.

This CDR3 is CASRKTGGAGNTIYF. The CDR3 bases are TGTGCCAGCAGAAAGACAGGGGGCGCTGGAAACACCATATATTTT. The V and J genes are TRBV28 and TRBJ1-3; 10 bases line up with TRBD1. The CDR3 runs 15 residues. Germline CDR1 MDHEN, CDR2 SYDVKM. The V and J ends lost 6 bases and 2 bases, in that order; junction bases with no gene match: 4.

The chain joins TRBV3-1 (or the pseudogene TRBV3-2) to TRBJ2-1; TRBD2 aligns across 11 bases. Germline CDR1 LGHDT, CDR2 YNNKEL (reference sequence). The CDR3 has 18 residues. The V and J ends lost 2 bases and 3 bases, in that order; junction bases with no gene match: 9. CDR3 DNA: TGTGCCAGCAGCCAAACCCACACTAGCGGGAGAAACTACAATGAGCAGTTCTTC. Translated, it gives CASSQTHTSGRNYNEQFF.

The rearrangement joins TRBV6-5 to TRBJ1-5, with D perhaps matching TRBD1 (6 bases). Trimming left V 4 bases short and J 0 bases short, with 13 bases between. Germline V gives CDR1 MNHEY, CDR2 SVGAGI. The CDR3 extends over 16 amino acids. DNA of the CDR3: TGTGCCAGCAGTTTAGGGGGGGTCAATAGCAATCAGCCCCAGCATTTT. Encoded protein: CASSLGGVNSNQPQHF.

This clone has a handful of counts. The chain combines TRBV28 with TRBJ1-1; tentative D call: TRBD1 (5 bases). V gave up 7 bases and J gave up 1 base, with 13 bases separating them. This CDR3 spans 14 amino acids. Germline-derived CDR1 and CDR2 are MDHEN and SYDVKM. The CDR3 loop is CASKAGPANTEAFF. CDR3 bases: TGTGCCAGCAAGGCGGGACCAGCGAACACTGAAGCTTTCTTT. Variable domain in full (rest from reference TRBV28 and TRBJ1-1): DVKVTQSSRYLVKRTGEKVFLECVQDMDHENMFWYRQDPGLGLRLIYFSYDVKMKEKGDIPEGYSVSREKKERFSLILESASTNQTSMYLCASKAGPANTEAFFGQGTRLTVV.

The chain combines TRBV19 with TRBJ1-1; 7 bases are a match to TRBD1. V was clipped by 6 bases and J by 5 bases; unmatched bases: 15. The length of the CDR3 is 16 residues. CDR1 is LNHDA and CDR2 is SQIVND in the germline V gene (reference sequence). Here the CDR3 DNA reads TGTGCCAGTAGACAGGGGAACACACCTACGGTGACTGAAGCTTTCTTT. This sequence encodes CASRQGNTPTVTEAFF.